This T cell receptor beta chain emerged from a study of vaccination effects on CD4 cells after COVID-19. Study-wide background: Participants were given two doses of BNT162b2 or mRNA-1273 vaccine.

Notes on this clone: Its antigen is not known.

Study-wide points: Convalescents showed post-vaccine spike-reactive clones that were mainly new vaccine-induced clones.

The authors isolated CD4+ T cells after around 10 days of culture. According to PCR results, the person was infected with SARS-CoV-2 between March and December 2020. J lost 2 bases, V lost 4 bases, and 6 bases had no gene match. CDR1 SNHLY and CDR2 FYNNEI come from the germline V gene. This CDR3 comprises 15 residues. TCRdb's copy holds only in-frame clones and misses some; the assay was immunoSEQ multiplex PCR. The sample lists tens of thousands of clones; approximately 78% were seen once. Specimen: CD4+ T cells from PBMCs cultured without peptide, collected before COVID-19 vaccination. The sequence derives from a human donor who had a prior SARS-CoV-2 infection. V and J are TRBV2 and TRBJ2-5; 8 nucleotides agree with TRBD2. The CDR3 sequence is CASSGTSSGQETQYF. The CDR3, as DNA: TGTGCCAGCAGTGGGACTAGCTCAGGGCAAGAGACCCAGTACTTC.